The 10 T cell receptor beta chains presented below share a single source sample, sequenced in a study of Ad26.COV2.S vaccination and SARS-CoV-2 variants. Clones were read by immunoSEQ multiplex PCR, and TCRdb kept only the in-frame ones, dropping some. Altogether around 250,000 clones are present, around 90% being singletons, with the ten largest covering roughly 3%. The treatment here: approximately 18 received Ad26.COV2.S at low or high dose, single or two shots; roughly 5 received placebo; per-sample allocation not given. On day 63 after the first injection, vaccine and placebo recipients gave samples. The sample in question was peripheral blood, obtained in a trial of Ad26.COV2.S vaccine versus placebo. The origin of the receptors is a person aged 18-60 years who received the Ad26.COV2.S COVID-19 vaccine or a placebo.

The CDR3 region is CASRSAGYGSGNTIYF. The CDR3 DNA is TGTGCCAGTCGCAGTGCGGGATACGGCTCTGGAAACACCATATATTTT. The chain links TRBV19 to TRBJ1-3; D gene unclear. This CDR3 has 16 amino acids. The V gene lost 8 bases and the J gene lost 0 bases, with 17 bases spanning the gap. The germline V gene encodes CDR1 LNHDA and CDR2 SQIVND (reference sequence).

This clone has a single count. The DNA for the CDR3 is TGTGCCATCAGTGATCCGAACAGGGACGGGGAGACCCAGTACTTC. Its translation is CAISDPNRDGETQYF. V usage is TRBV10-3 and J usage is TRBJ2-5; possibly TRBD1 for D (6 bases). This CDR3 comprises 15 residues. CDR1 and CDR2 from the germline V gene are ENHRY and SYGVKD. The V gene lost 3 bases and the J gene lost 5 bases, with 16 bases spanning the gap.

This chain's CDR3 is CASRGGNTIYF. As DNA, the CDR3 is TGTGCCAGCAGGGGGGGGAACACCATATATTTT. The chain uses TRBV9 and TRBJ1-3; D may be TRBD1 (5 bases). V was clipped by 5 bases and J by 7 bases, with 7 bases between them. CDR1 and CDR2 (germline): SGDLS, YYNGEE. The CDR3 is 11 residues long.

The V call is TRBV19, the J call TRBJ1-2, with D possibly TRBD1 on 5 matching bases. Trimming removed 2 bases from V and 4 bases from J, with 11 bases in between. In germline, CDR1 is LNHDA, CDR2 SQIVND (reference sequence). The CDR3 consists of 14 residues. CDR3 in amino acids: CASSIIGVGYGYTF. The CDR3 DNA reads as TGTGCCAGTAGTATAATAGGGGTCGGCTATGGCTACACCTTC.

The V gene is TRBV6-2 or TRBV6-3, the J gene TRBJ1-1; a weak D match, TRBD1 (5 bases). The CDR3 runs 15 residues. The germline gives CDR1 MNHEY, CDR2 SVGEGT. V lost 1 base to trimming and J lost 2 bases, with 11 bases between them. The CDR3 is CASSYLGTGNTEAFF. The CDR3 DNA reads TGTGCCAGCAGTTACTTGGGGACGGGAAACACTGAAGCTTTCTTT.

This chain's CDR3 is CASSKTRHEQFF. Here the CDR3 DNA reads TGTGCCAGCAGTAAGACTCGCCATGAGCAGTTCTTC. The chain employs TRBV27 and TRBJ2-1; D is unresolved. V lost 5 bases and J 8 bases, leaving 10 bases between the germline ends. Germline-derived CDR1 and CDR2 are MNHEY and SMNVEV (reference sequence). The CDR3 length is 12 residues.

This chain joins TRBV30 and TRBJ1-2; tentative D call: TRBD1 (6 bases). The CDR3 spans 13 residues. V lost 0 bases, J lost 7 bases, and 12 bases lay in between. Germline V CDR1 and CDR2: GTSNPN, SVGIG (reference sequence). The CDR3 region is CAWSVRGGAGYTF. The CDR3 DNA reads TGTGCCTGGAGTGTAAGGGGGGGTGCTGGCTACACCTTC. The full variable domain, completed using reference TRBV30 and TRBJ1-2, is SQTIHQWPATLVQPVGSPLSLECTVEGTSNPNLYWYRQAAGRGLQLLFYSVGIGQISSEVPQNLSASRPQDRQFILSSKKLLLSDSGFYLCAWSVRGGAGYTFGSGTRLTVV.

The chain carries TRBV9 and TRBJ1-6, with unresolved D. The V and J ends lost 0 bases and 0 bases respectively, with 4 bases between them. The CDR3 is 15 amino acids. Germline V gene lookup returns CDR1 SGDLS and CDR2 YYNGEE. DNA of the CDR3: TGTGCCAGCAGCGTAGCAACCTCCTATAATTCACCCCTCCACTTT. The encoded protein is CASSVATSYNSPLHF.

The chain joins TRBV2 to TRBJ2-6; D uncertain. Trimming pared 4 bases from V and 2 bases from J, leaving 9 bases between. Germline CDR1 SNHLY, CDR2 FYNNEI. The CDR3 extends over 15 amino acids. In nucleotides, the CDR3 is TGTGCCAGCAGTGGGCGCGTCCCTGGGGCCAACGTCCTGACTTTC. Residues: CASSGRVPGANVLTF.

This chain joins TRBV18 and TRBJ1-2; D not resolved. This CDR3 has 12 residues. The V end was cut by 1 base, the J end by 2 bases, with 2 bases between. CDR1 is KGHSH and CDR2 is LQKENI in the germline V gene. The CDR3 coding sequence is TGTGCCAGCTCACCACAGAACTATGGCTACACCTTC. This encodes CASSPQNYGYTF.